The 24 T cell receptor beta chains below come from one sample, sequenced in a study of blood T cells in healthy people across ages. A second PCR, run for roughly 7 to 11 cycles, used a sample-barcoded 5' primer plus a J-beta primer mix. TCRdb processed the 5' RACE reads anew with MiXCR; each CDR3 protein has one entry. The sample contains about 970,000 distinct CDR3 sequences, 51% of which appear only once. Material: blood. These TCRs come from an older woman in good health.

The rearrangement links TRBV20-1 to TRBJ2-1; 12 positions match TRBD2. V was clipped by 0 bases and J by 6 bases; unmatched bases: 9. Germline lookup yields CDR1 DFQATT and CDR2 SNEGSKA (reference sequence). The CDR3 runs 17 residues. CDR3 in DNA: TGCAGTGCTAGAGACGCACCCGGACTAGCGGGAACCAATGAGCAGTTCTTC. Amino acid sequence: CSARDAPGLAGTNEQFF.

CDR3 region: CASMTGLGVEQYF. As DNA, the CDR3 is TGTGCCAGCATGACAGGGCTGGGGGTCGAGCAGTACTTC. The V gene is TRBV28, the J gene TRBJ2-4; TRBD1 aligns across 7 bases. The DNA end is more similar to TRBJ2-7, so the J call may be wrong. CDR3 length: 13 residues. In germline, CDR1 is MDHEN, CDR2 SYDVKM.

This clonotype was observed a handful of times. The rearrangement links TRBV7-2 to TRBJ1-4; D is uncertain. The CDR3 spans 15 residues. The V and J ends lost 0 bases and 4 bases respectively, with 9 bases between them. CDR1 and CDR2 (germline): SGHTA, FQGNSA. DNA of the CDR3: TGTGCCAGCAGCTTAGCCAAGCACCATAATGAAAAACTGTTTTTT. This codes for CASSLAKHHNEKLFF.

This clonotype occurred a few times. The J gene is TRBJ2-1, the V gene TRBV3-1; 8 positions match TRBD2. Trimming cost V 4 bases and J 10 bases; bases outside gene matches: 12. In germline, CDR1 is LGHDT, CDR2 YNNKEL (reference sequence). The CDR3 sequence is 15 residues long. DNA of the CDR3: TGTGCCAGCAGCCTCCAACGGGGAGCGGGGGTCGAGCAGTTCTTC. Its translation: CASSLQRGAGVEQFF.

This clonotype was counted a few times. The rearrangement joins TRBV15 to TRBJ2-3; D is unresolved. This CDR3 is 14 amino acids long. The germline gives CDR1 LNHNV, CDR2 YYDKDF (reference sequence). With 0 bases removed from V and 4 bases from J, the gap between germline ends came to 8 bases. Here the CDR3 DNA reads TGTGCCACCAGCAGAGATATGGCTCCAGATACGCAGTATTTT. Translated: CATSRDMAPDTQYF.

The rearrangement uses TRBV5-1 and TRBJ1-6; D is undetermined. The CDR3 has 16 amino acids. Germline values: CDR1 SGHRS, CDR2 YFSETQ. V lost 4 bases and J lost 4, with 15 bases in between. This chain's CDR3 is CASSHQEGGYNSPLHF. CDR3 in DNA: TGCGCCAGCAGCCACCAGGAAGGAGGATATAATTCACCCCTCCACTTT. Supplemented by reference TRBV5-1 and TRBJ1-6, the full variable domain reads KAGVTQTPRYLIKTRGQQVTLSCSPISGHRSVSWYQQTPGQGLQFLFEYFSETQRNKGNFPGRFSGRQFSNSRSEMNVSTLELGDSALYLCASSHQEGGYNSPLHFGNGTRLTVT.

V usage is TRBV20-1 and J usage is TRBJ2-7, with 11 bases that match TRBD2. The CDR3 is made up of 15 amino acids. V dropped 0 bases and J dropped 3; count of bases not matched to a gene: 4. CDR1 is DFQATT, CDR2 SNEGSKA, per germline (reference sequence). The CDR3 here is CSAREPTSGIYEQYF. As DNA, the CDR3 is TGCAGTGCTAGAGAACCGACTAGCGGGATCTACGAGCAGTACTTC.

Regarding this clonotype: One base away lies a much larger clone, so this may be a sequencing read error. The rearrangement links TRBV10-3 to TRBJ2-7, with TRBD2 matching over 8 bases. This CDR3 region has 15 residues. Looked up from germline, CDR1 is ENHRY and CDR2 is SYGVKD. Trimming at V came to 6 bases and at J to 4 bases, leaving 11 bases not matched to a gene. The CDR3 is CAISKKAGVRYEQYF. In nucleotides, the CDR3 is TGTGCCATCAGCAAGAAAGCGGGAGTCAGGTACGAGCAGTACTTC.

This clonotype was counted many times. The chain joins TRBV7-3 to TRBJ2-3; D not resolved. V dropped 5 bases and J dropped 0 bases, with 12 bases sitting between them. In germline, CDR1 is SGHTA, CDR2 FQGTGA. CDR3 size: 15 residues. CDR3 nucleotide sequence: TGTGCCAGCAGCCTGGGCGTGTCTAGCACAGATACGCAGTATTTT. Translated, it gives CASSLGVSSTDTQYF. The entire variable domain, with the rest obtained from reference TRBV7-3 and TRBJ2-3, is as follows: GAGVSQTPSNKVTEKGKYVELRCDPISGHTALYWYRQSLGQGPEFLIYFQGTGAADDSGLPNDRFFAVRPEGSVSTLKIQRTERGDSAVYLCASSLGVSSTDTQYFGPGTRLTVL.

On this clonotype: A much larger clone sits a single nucleotide away, making a read error possible. The rearrangement uses TRBV29-1 and TRBJ2-1; possible D gene TRBD2, 6 bases. Germline loops: CDR1 SQVTM, CDR2 ANQGSEA. Trimming left V 7 bases short and J 10 bases short, with 14 bases between. The CDR3 covers 11 residues. CDR3 nucleotide sequence: TGCAGCGCCGGGACTTTCCTCGAGCAGTTCTTC. Amino acid sequence: CSAGTFLEQFF.

This clonotype was seen only once. The chain joins TRBV19 to TRBJ2-7; D remains unclear. The V end was cut by 4 bases, the J end by 0 bases, with 10 bases between. This CDR3 region has 14 residues. Germline-derived CDR1 and CDR2 are LNHDA and SQIVND (reference sequence). The chain's CDR3 is CASSTWNSSYEQYF. The DNA for the CDR3 is TGTGCCAGTAGTACATGGAACTCCTCCTACGAGCAGTACTTC. The whole variable domain, remainder taken from reference TRBV19 and TRBJ2-7, is DGGITQSPKYLFRKEGQNVTLSCEQNLNHDAMYWYRQDPGQGLRLIYYSQIVNDFQKGDIAEGYSVSREKKESFPLTVTSAQKNPTAFYLCASSTWNSSYEQYFGPGTRLTVT.

V and J are TRBV7-3 and TRBJ2-1; D tentatively fits TRBD1 or TRBD2 (6 bases each). Germline V CDR1 and CDR2: SGHTA, FQGTGA. V was trimmed by 4 bases and J by 5 bases, leaving 15 bases between them. This CDR3 region has 15 residues. The CDR3 DNA sequence: TGTGCCAGCAGCTCCCAGGGGAGGTTAAACAATGAGCAGTTCTTC. Translated, it gives CASSSQGRLNNEQFF.

The chain has TRBV11-2 and TRBJ2-5; D is unresolved. V dropped 6 bases and J dropped 13 bases, with 15 bases sitting between them. CDR3 length: 11 amino acids. Germline lookup yields CDR1 SGHAT and CDR2 FQNNGV. The CDR3 loop reads CASRSARQMYF. The CDR3, as DNA: TGTGCCAGCAGATCCGCGAGACAAATGTACTTC.

V and J are TRBV28 and TRBJ1-2; D might be TRBD1 (5 bases). The CDR3 totals 14 residues. Trimming removed 3 bases from V and 2 bases from J, with 10 bases in between. Per germline, CDR1 MDHEN and CDR2 SYDVKM. This CDR3 is CASSFAWGNYGYTF. CDR3 sequence (DNA): TGTGCCAGCAGTTTCGCATGGGGGAACTATGGCTACACCTTC.

V is TRBV10-3 and J is TRBJ2-7; possibly TRBD2 for D (6 bases). Germline CDR1 reads ENHRY; CDR2 reads SYGVKD. V lost 6 bases and J lost 5, with 23 bases in between. CDR3 length: 16 amino acids. The CDR3 spells CAIRDPRDSSSHEQYF. The CDR3 DNA sequence: TGTGCCATCAGGGATCCCAGGGACTCTAGTAGCCACGAGCAGTACTTC.

The chain is built from TRBV21-1 and TRBJ2-5. TRBV21-1 is given as a pseudogene. CDR3 length equals 14 residues. The CDR3 region is CASSKSLLGETQYF. The CDR3 nucleotides read TGTGCCAGCAGCAAGTCGTTGTTGGGAGAGACCCAGTACTTC.

The genes are TRBV27 and TRBJ2-1, with 10 bases identical to TRBD2. The V gene's germline CDR1 is MNHEY and CDR2 SMNVEV (reference sequence). Trimming at V came to 7 bases and at J to 1 base, leaving 7 bases not matched to a gene. CDR3 size: 16 residues. The CDR3 DNA reads TGTGCCAGCACCCTCCTAGCGGGAGTGTCCTACAATGAGCAGTTCTTC. This sequence encodes CASTLLAGVSYNEQFF.

The V and J genes are TRBV20-1 and TRBJ2-3; D gene uncertain. The V gene lost 0 bases and the J gene lost 2 bases, with 12 bases spanning the gap. CDR1 is DFQATT and CDR2 is SNEGSKA in the germline V gene (reference sequence). This CDR3 has 15 residues. CDR3 amino acids: CSARDGGRYTDTQYF. CDR3 nucleotide sequence: TGCAGTGCTAGAGACGGCGGAAGATACACAGATACGCAGTATTTT.

This clonotype has only a few counts. The chain employs TRBV29-1 and TRBJ2-1, with TRBD1 as a possible D gene (6 bases). This CDR3 has 15 amino acids. Per the germline V gene, CDR1 is SQVTM and CDR2 is ANQGSEA. Deletions cut 3 bases from V and 7 bases from J, with 19 bases between. The CDR3 DNA follows: TGCAGCGTTGATAGGGGGAATTTAGGTTTGAATGAGCAGTTCTTC. Its translation: CSVDRGNLGLNEQFF.

This clonotype was detected ten times or more. In DNA form, the CDR3 reads TGCGCCAGCAGCCCCGGACTAGCGGGAGGCCTCACAGATACGCAGTATTTT. This encodes CASSPGLAGGLTDTQYF. The chain carries TRBV4-3 and TRBJ2-3; TRBD2 matches at 14 bases. CDR1 and CDR2 (germline): LGHNA, YSLEER. V shed 4 bases, J shed 2 bases, and the junction held 5 bases outside the gene matches. The CDR3 is made up of 17 amino acids.

A word on this clonotype: This could be a read error, since a much larger clone is one nucleotide away. V gene TRBV20-1 combines with J gene TRBJ2-1; 10 bases match TRBD2. The V segment lost 4 bases and the J segment 9 bases; nucleotides outside the gene matches: 6. The CDR3 is 13 residues long. Per germline, CDR1 DFQATT and CDR2 SNEGSKA (reference sequence). CDR3 region: CSATGLARSEQFF. DNA of the CDR3: TGCAGTGCTACGGGACTAGCGAGGAGTGAGCAGTTCTTC.

This clonotype has a handful of counts. V is TRBV20-1 and J is TRBJ2-3, with D maybe TRBD1 (6 bases). This CDR3 has 15 amino acids. CDR1 DFQATT and CDR2 SNEGSKA come from the germline V gene (reference sequence). V lost 6 bases to trimming and J lost 0 bases, with 16 bases between them. The CDR3 DNA reads TGCAGTGCGCCCCAGGGGTCTTGGAGCACAGATACGCAGTATTTT. This translates into CSAPQGSWSTDTQYF.

This clonotype was observed a few times. This chain connects TRBV7-9 to TRBJ1-1, with 8 nucleotides matching TRBD1. In germline, CDR1 is SEHNR, CDR2 FQNEAQ (reference sequence). This CDR3 region has 14 residues. V gave up 5 bases and J gave up 2 bases; unmatched junction bases: 4. For the CDR3, the DNA is TGTGCCAGCAGCCCTACAGGGGGTAACACTGAAGCTTTCTTT. This encodes CASSPTGGNTEAFF.

The chain employs TRBV5-1 and TRBJ2-5; D gene uncertain. Trimming stripped 0 bases from V and 1 base from J, with 13 bases between. CDR3 length: 16 residues. The germline CDR1 and CDR2 sequences are SGHRS and YFSETQ. The CDR3 protein is CASSLEVIGPQETQYF. DNA for the CDR3: TGCGCCAGCAGCTTGGAGGTAATAGGGCCCCAAGAGACCCAGTACTTC.